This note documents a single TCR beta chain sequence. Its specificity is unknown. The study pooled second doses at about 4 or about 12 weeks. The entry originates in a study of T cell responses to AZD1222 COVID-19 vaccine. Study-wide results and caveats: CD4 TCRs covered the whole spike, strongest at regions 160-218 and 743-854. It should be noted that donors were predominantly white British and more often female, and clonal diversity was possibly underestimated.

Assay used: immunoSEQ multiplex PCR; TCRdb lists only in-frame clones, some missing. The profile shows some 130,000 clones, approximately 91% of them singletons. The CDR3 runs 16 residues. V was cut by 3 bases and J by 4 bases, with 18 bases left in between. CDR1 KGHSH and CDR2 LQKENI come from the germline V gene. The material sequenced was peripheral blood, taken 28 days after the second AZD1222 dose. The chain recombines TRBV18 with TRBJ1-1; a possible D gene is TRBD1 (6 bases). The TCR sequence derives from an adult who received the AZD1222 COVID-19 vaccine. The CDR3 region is CASSPPGVGGATEAFF. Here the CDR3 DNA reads TGTGCCAGCTCACCCCCGGGCGTCGGGGGGGCCACTGAAGCTTTCTTT. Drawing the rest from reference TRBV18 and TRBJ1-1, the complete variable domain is NAGVMQNPRHLVRRRGQEARLRCSPMKGHSHVYWYRQLPEEGLKFMVYLQKENIIDESGMPKERFSAEFPKEGPSILRIQQVVRGDSAAYFCASSPPGVGGATEAFFGQGTRLTVV.